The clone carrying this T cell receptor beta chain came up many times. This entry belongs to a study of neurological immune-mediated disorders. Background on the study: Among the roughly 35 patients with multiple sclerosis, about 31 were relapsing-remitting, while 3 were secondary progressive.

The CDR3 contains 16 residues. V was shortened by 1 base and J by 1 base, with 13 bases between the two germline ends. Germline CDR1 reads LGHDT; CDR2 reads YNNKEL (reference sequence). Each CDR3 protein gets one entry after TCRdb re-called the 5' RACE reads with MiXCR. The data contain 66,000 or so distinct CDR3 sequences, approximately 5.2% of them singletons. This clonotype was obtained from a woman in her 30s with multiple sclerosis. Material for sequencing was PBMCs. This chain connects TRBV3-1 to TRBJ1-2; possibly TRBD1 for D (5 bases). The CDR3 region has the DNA TGTGCCAGCAGCCAAGGCCTGGGGGGAGGTAACTATGGCTACACCTTC. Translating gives CASSQGLGGGNYGYTF.